This record covers a single T cell receptor (beta chain). While infection was still active, Seattle patients were enrolled and then followed longitudinally. In the original workflow: Reference gene primer amplification gave nucleated cell count estimates. Sequencing used immunoSEQ multiplex PCR; TCRdb keeps in-frame clones, though not all of them. D and trimming were read from the DNA, whereas the V and J calls and clone size are those reported in that table. This sample has hundreds of thousands of clones; almost 90% occur once, and the top ten carry around 6.6%. These data are taken from a study of blood T cell repertoires in COVID-19. For the study at large: The origin of the acute and convalescent COVID-19 samples was the United States, Italy and Spain. The analysed material was cDNA or gDNA that came from T cells, B-cell-depleted T cells, or PBMCs.

In germline, CDR1 is SNHLY, CDR2 FYNNEI. The V end was cut by 8 bases, the J end by 3 bases, with 24 bases between. The CDR3 loop spans 17 amino acids. Sequencing was performed on peripheral blood. This TCR was recovered from a woman in her 70s with COVID-19, enrolled during active disease. The chain joins TRBV2 to TRBJ2-3, with D tentatively TRBD2 (7 bases). The CDR3 is CASGGNGGPGATDTQYF. Here the CDR3 DNA reads TGTGCCAGCGGGGGAAACGGGGGGCCCGGGGCGACAGATACGCAGTATTTT.